Listed here are 19 T cell receptor beta chains from one sample, sequenced in a study of shared clonotypes between healthy human individuals. Naive CD8 cells were CD45RO-negative, positively selected for CCR7, excluding terminally differentiated effector memory CD45RA+ cells. Sequencing was performed with immunoSEQ multiplex PCR; in TCRdb, only in-frame clones are kept and a portion is missing. The table records around 640,000 clones, roughly 96% of them present only once. Sample: naive CD8+ T cells sorted from blood. Source of these receptors: a woman in her 30s in good health.

The rearrangement links TRBV27 to TRBJ1-1; D not certain. V was pared by 4 bases and J by 3 bases, with 9 bases between. Germline V gives CDR1 MNHEY, CDR2 SMNVEV (reference sequence). The CDR3 consists of 13 residues. CDR3 in DNA: TGTGCCAGCAGTTACGGGCCGCACACTGAAGCTTTCTTT. It codes for CASSYGPHTEAFF.

The chain is built from TRBV27 and TRBJ2-7; TRBD1 matches 8 bases. Germline V gene lookup returns CDR1 MNHEY and CDR2 SMNVEV (reference sequence). V dropped 3 bases and J dropped 9; count of bases not matched to a gene: 10. There are 14 residues in the CDR3. CDR3 nucleotide sequence: TGTGCCAGCAGTTTGACAGGACAGGGAGTCGGGCAGTACTTC. Translation: CASSLTGQGVGQYF.

The V gene is TRBV27, the J gene TRBJ2-5; tentatively, D is TRBD1 (5 bases). Trimming shortened V by 3 bases and J by 0 bases, and 11 bases separated the two germline ends. Germline V gives CDR1 MNHEY, CDR2 SMNVEV (reference sequence). This CDR3 is built from 15 residues. The CDR3 sequence is CASSFTPQDQETQYF. The CDR3 DNA sequence: TGTGCCAGCAGTTTTACCCCACAGGACCAAGAGACCCAGTACTTC.

This clone was seen a single time. This chain links TRBV19 with TRBJ2-1, with 9 bases identical to TRBD2. The trim removed 3 bases at V and 12 bases at J, leaving 15 bases unmatched. CDR1 and CDR2 (germline): LNHDA, SQIVND (reference sequence). This CDR3 is built from 16 residues. The CDR3: CASSILSGREGLGQFF. The CDR3 DNA follows: TGTGCCAGTAGTATTTTATCTGGGCGGGAGGGCCTTGGGCAGTTCTTC.

This chain uses TRBV5-5 with TRBJ2-2; the match to TRBD1 covers 8 bases. CDR3 size: 16 residues. Germline loops: CDR1 SGHKS, CDR2 YYEKEE (reference sequence). V dropped 0 bases and J dropped 5; count of bases not matched to a gene: 6. The CDR3 sequence is CASSLDWTGRTGELFF. CDR3 sequence (DNA): TGTGCCAGCAGCTTGGACTGGACAGGGAGGACCGGGGAGCTGTTTTTT. The entire variable domain, with the rest obtained from reference TRBV5-5 and TRBJ2-2, is as follows: DAGVTQSPTHLIKTRGQQVTLRCSPISGHKSVSWYQQVLGQGPQFIFQYYEKEERGRGNFPDRFSARQFPNYSSELNVNALLLGDSALYLCASSLDWTGRTGELFFGEGSRLTVL.

This chain links TRBV5-4 with TRBJ1-1; no definite D call. Deletions cut 0 bases from V and 4 bases from J, with 10 bases between. This CDR3 region has 14 residues. CDR1 is SGHNT, CDR2 YYREEE, per germline (reference sequence). In nucleotides, the CDR3 is TGTGCCAGCAGCTTGGGGATCAAGGGCACTGAAGCTTTCTTT. It specifies CASSLGIKGTEAFF.

The chain carries TRBV7-6 and TRBJ2-1, with a tentative D call TRBD2 (6 bases). This CDR3 contains 13 residues. Trimming shortened V by 4 bases and J by 7 bases, and 11 bases separated the two germline ends. Germline V CDR1 and CDR2: SGHVS, FNYEAQ. CDR3 nucleotides: TGTGCCAGCAGCTGGGGGGACCGGAATGAGCAGTTCTTC. Translated: CASSWGDRNEQFF.

The V and J genes are TRBV28 and TRBJ2-2; no reliable D call. The CDR3 sequence is 12 residues long. Germline CDR1 MDHEN, CDR2 SYDVKM. V was trimmed by 4 bases and J by 5 bases, leaving 5 bases between them. The CDR3 nucleotides are TGTGCCAGCAGTTGGGGTACCGGGGAGCTGTTTTTT. Translation gives CASSWGTGELFF. The complete variable domain, with remaining parts taken from reference TRBV28 and TRBJ2-2, reads DVKVTQSSRYLVKRTGEKVFLECVQDMDHENMFWYRQDPGLGLRLIYFSYDVKMKEKGDIPEGYSVSREKKERFSLILESASTNQTSMYLCASSWGTGELFFGEGSRLTVL.

The chain has TRBV13 and TRBJ2-1; no firm D call. V dropped 2 bases and J dropped 3 bases, with 5 bases sitting between them. Germline-derived CDR1 and CDR2 are PRHDT and FYEKMQ (reference sequence). The CDR3 extends over 13 amino acids. The CDR3 spells CASSLSRYNEQFF. The CDR3 bases are TGTGCCAGCAGCTTATCTCGCTACAATGAGCAGTTCTTC.

The chain links TRBV19 to TRBJ1-3; D is undetermined. The germline CDR1 and CDR2 sequences are LNHDA and SQIVND (reference sequence). There are 16 residues in the CDR3. V gave up 0 bases and J gave up 0 bases, with 9 bases separating them. CDR3 loop: CASSIDGDDSGNTIYF. CDR3 DNA sequence: TGTGCCAGTAGTATAGACGGCGACGACTCTGGAAACACCATATATTTT.

V and J are TRBV25-1 and TRBJ2-7; weak D call: TRBD2 (5 bases). V was pared by 4 bases and J by 4 bases, with 14 bases between. The CDR3 spans 14 residues. The germline gives CDR1 MGHDK, CDR2 SYGVNS. DNA for the CDR3: TGTGCCAGCAGTGTTTCTGCGGGTCGATACGAGCAGTACTTC. Its protein is CASSVSAGRYEQYF.

The V gene is TRBV6-1, the J gene TRBJ2-1, with D possibly being TRBD1 (5 bases). Trimming cost V 4 bases and J 9 bases, with 16 bases left between them. Germline-derived CDR1 and CDR2 are MNHNS and SASEGT. This CDR3 contains 14 residues. The DNA for the CDR3 is TGTGCCAGCAGTGCAGGGTTCGGCCTTGCTGAGCAGTTCTTC. Protein product: CASSAGFGLAEQFF.

This chain uses TRBV28 with TRBJ2-5; the match to TRBD2 covers 14 bases. The trim removed 4 bases at V and 5 bases at J, leaving 9 bases unmatched. Germline V CDR1 and CDR2: MDHEN, SYDVKM. The CDR3 has 17 amino acids. In nucleotides, the CDR3 is TGTGCCAGCAGTTACCCGACTAGCGGGAGGGCCGGGGAGACCCAGTACTTC. It is translated as CASSYPTSGRAGETQYF.

The CDR3 loop is CAWAGRYEQYF. Here the CDR3 DNA reads TGTGCCTGGGCGGGACGATACGAGCAGTACTTC. The genes are TRBV30 and TRBJ2-7; possible D gene TRBD2, 6 bases. The CDR3 is made up of 11 amino acids. Germline CDR1 GTSNPN, CDR2 SVGIG (reference sequence). With 5 bases removed from V and 4 bases from J, the gap between germline ends came to 9 bases. The full variable domain, with the rest looked up from reference TRBV30 and TRBJ2-7, is SQTIHQWPATLVQPVGSPLSLECTVEGTSNPNLYWYRQAAGRGLQLLFYSVGIGQISSEVPQNLSASRPQDRQFILSSKKLLLSDSGFYLCAWAGRYEQYFGPGTRLTVT.

The chain has TRBV27 and TRBJ1-2, with 7 bases lining up with TRBD1. With 2 bases clipped from V and 4 bases from J, the junction kept 7 bases outside the gene matches. Germline V gene data show CDR1 as MNHEY and CDR2 as SMNVEV (reference sequence). The CDR3 consists of 15 residues. CDR3 DNA: TGTGCCAGCAGTTTACAGGGGGTCGATTTCTATGGCTACACCTTC. Amino acids: CASSLQGVDFYGYTF.

This chain uses TRBV15 with TRBJ2-6; 11 nucleotides match TRBD1. CDR1 is LNHNV and CDR2 is YYDKDF in the germline V gene (reference sequence). V lost 5 bases and J lost 3; bases outside the gene matches: 9. CDR3 length: 18 amino acids. CDR3 DNA: TGTGCCACCAGCGACCGGGACAGGGGGGTCTTTGGGGCCAACGTCCTGACTTTC. As protein: CATSDRDRGVFGANVLTF. The full variable domain, in which reference TRBV15 and TRBJ2-6 provide the parts outside the CDR3, is DAMVIQNPRYQVTQFGKPVTLSCSQTLNHNVMYWYQQKSSQAPKLLFHYYDKDFNNEADTPDNFQSRRPNTSFCFLDIRSPGLGDTAMYLCATSDRDRGVFGANVLTFGAGSRLTVL.

V gene TRBV28 combines with J gene TRBJ2-3, with 7 bases aligning to TRBD2. Losses at the gene ends were 5 bases for V and 0 bases for J; bases not matched to a gene: 11. Germline assignment: CDR1 MDHEN and CDR2 SYDVKM. The CDR3 covers 17 residues. CDR3 region: CASSRLAILSSTDTQYF. The CDR3 DNA reads TGTGCCAGCAGTCGACTAGCAATCCTATCAAGCACAGATACGCAGTATTTT.

This rearrangement joins TRBV5-6 to TRBJ1-2, with 8 bases matching TRBD1. The V segment lost 0 bases and the J segment 7 bases; nucleotides outside the gene matches: 11. CDR1 and CDR2 (germline): SGHDT, YYEEEE. The CDR3 is 16 amino acids. This chain's CDR3 is CASSLAGTGFGVGYTF. The CDR3 nucleotides are TGTGCCAGCAGCTTGGCCGGGACAGGCTTTGGAGTTGGCTACACCTTC.

CDR3 bases: TGTGCCAGCAGCACCGGTGAGGGGGCGAGGGAGCAGTACTTC. Its translation: CASSTGEGAREQYF. The chain couples TRBV7-6 to TRBJ2-7; TRBD1 matches at 7 bases. Trimming at V came to 5 bases and at J to 7 bases, leaving 11 bases not matched to a gene. Germline CDR1 is SGHVS and CDR2 is FNYEAQ. This CDR3 spans 14 amino acids.